This T cell receptor (beta chain) was sequenced during a study of T cells after yellow fever vaccination. The CDR3 extends over 15 amino acids. Per the germline V gene, CDR1 is MNHEY and CDR2 is SMNVEV (reference sequence). V was clipped by 7 bases and J by 4 bases; unmatched bases: 9. TCRdb reprocessed the 5' RACE reads with MiXCR, giving one entry per CDR3 protein. The sample shows hundreds of thousands of distinct CDR3 sequences, approximately 13% of them seen only once. Study outcomes and limitations: After the booster, 96% of CD4 and just over 85% of CD8 primary-response clones were re-detected.

A note on this clonotype: The antigen remains undetermined.

The sample in question was PBMCs, obtained on the day of the yellow fever booster vaccination. This TCR came from a man younger than 45 who received the YFV17D yellow fever vaccine. The chain links TRBV27 to TRBJ2-7; 11 positions agree with TRBD2. For the CDR3, the DNA is TGTGCCAGCACCCCGGCTGGGACTAGCGGATACGAGCAGTACTTC. Translating gives CASTPAGTSGYEQYF.